The entry below gives a single T cell receptor (beta chain) sequence along with its context. V was pared by 7 bases and J by 0 bases, with 14 bases of the junction left unmatched. The length of the CDR3 is 19 residues. Germline loops: CDR1 SEHNR, CDR2 FQNEAQ (reference sequence). In the source study's methods: Scientists estimated how many nucleated cells there were by amplifying reference gene primers. Generated by immunoSEQ multiplex PCR, the TCRdb table keeps only in-frame clones and is missing some. That table supplies the V and J calls and clone size; D and trimming were determined from the DNA. The data contain about 420,000 clones, around 90% of them seen just once; the ten biggest clones take up 0.7% to 1%. These data are taken from a study of blood T cell repertoires in COVID-19. Study context: COVID-19 samples, acute and convalescent, were from the United States, Italy and Spain. T cells, B-cell-depleted T cells, or PBMCs provided the cDNA or gDNA that served as material.

Patients of the Seattle cohort, enrolled during active infection, were followed longitudinally. The rearrangement joins TRBV7-9 to TRBJ2-7, with TRBD2 identical over 14 bases. The sequencing input was peripheral blood. The sequence was obtained from a man aged 18-30 years with COVID-19, enrolled during active disease. DNA of the CDR3: TGTGCCAGCACCTCAACGATGACTAGCGGGGGGGTAGTCTCCTACGAGCAGTACTTC. This sequence encodes CASTSTMTSGGVVSYEQYF.